The present T cell receptor (beta chain) was sequenced within a study of immune characterization of retroperitoneal liposarcoma (dated by TCRdb to between 2018 and 2021). Clipping removes 8 bases from V and 7 bases from J, with 7 as the unmatched junction base count. Sequences MNHEY (CDR1) and SVGAGI (CDR2) are obtained from the germline V gene. Its CDR3 holds 12 amino acids, cysteine through phenylalanine. CDR3 DNA only is kept here, 36 bases in frame from base 1. Receptor libraries were prepared by PCR. The reads were generated on a NextSeq 500. TCRdb redid the processing of the public reads, applying fastp at Q25 and MiXCR, and retained in-frame beta chains. Under each unique CDR3 protein, matching rows form one entry showing the most common genes and DNA. The sample yields roughly 4,000 distinct CDR3 sequences; roughly 35% were counted once. Of the sample, around 27% is held by the ten largest clones.

Remarks on this clonotype: Its antigen is not yet known. Nothing much larger sits one base from this clone, and base qualities are not available.

Recombination linked TRBV6-5 to TRBJ2-5; 7 central bases correspond to TRBD2. This clonotype originated in a male donor with retroperitoneal liposarcoma. The sample was tumor tissue. This receptor has the CDR3 CASGRPGGTQYF. The DNA sequence follows: TGTGCCAGCGGTAGGCCGGGGGGGACCCAGTACTTC.